The subject of this entry is one T cell receptor beta chain. This same CDR3 is encoded by further DNA sequences in the sample. These data belong to a study of cytomegalovirus exposure and HLA in healthy donors. Study information: A preliminary data release comprised 80 million to 95 million unique TCRs obtained from HLA-typed donors.

This CDR3 spans 13 amino acids. Germline lookup yields CDR1 SGDLS and CDR2 YYNGEE. Trimming removed 4 bases from V and 0 bases from J, with 5 bases in between. Primers included in the PCR were 60 Vbeta and 13 Jbeta primers. Only in-frame clones appear in the TCRdb table, and some are missing; sequencing was by immunoSEQ multiplex PCR. The sample lists about 120,000 clones, more than 60% occurring once. This clonotype originated in a woman between 40 and 55 years old in good health and CMV-seronegative. The chain joins TRBV9 to TRBJ2-1; D uncertain. The sample was PBMCs. CDR3 sequence: CASSPGSYNEQFF. CDR3 nucleotide sequence: TGTGCCAGCAGCCCAGGCTCCTACAATGAGCAGTTCTTC.